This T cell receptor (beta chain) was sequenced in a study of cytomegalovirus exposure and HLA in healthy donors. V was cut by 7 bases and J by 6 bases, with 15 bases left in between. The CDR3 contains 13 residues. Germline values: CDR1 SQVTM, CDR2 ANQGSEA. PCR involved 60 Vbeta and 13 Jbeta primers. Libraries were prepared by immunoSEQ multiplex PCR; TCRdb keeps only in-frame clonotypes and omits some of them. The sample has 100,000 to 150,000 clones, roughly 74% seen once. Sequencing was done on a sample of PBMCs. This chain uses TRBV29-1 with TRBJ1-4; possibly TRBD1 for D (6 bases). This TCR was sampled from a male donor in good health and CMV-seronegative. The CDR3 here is CSAQGRWDEKLFF. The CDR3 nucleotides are TGCAGCGCTCAGGGGCGTTGGGATGAAAAACTGTTTTTT.